This T cell receptor beta chain was captured by sequencing in a study of blood T cell repertoires in COVID-19. Looking at the study overall: Acute and convalescent COVID-19 specimens originated in the United States, Italy and Spain.

The CDR3 loop spans 15 amino acids. Per the germline V gene, CDR1 is ENHRY and CDR2 is SYGVKD. V gave up 3 bases and J gave up 1 base, with 9 bases separating them. Sequenced by immunoSEQ multiplex PCR; TCRdb stores in-frame clones only, minus some. The repertoire includes 260,000 or so clones, roughly 82% of them detected once, and over 3.5% sits in the top ten. V and J are TRBV10-3 and TRBJ2-2; weak D call: TRBD2 (5 bases). The TCR sequence derives from a woman in her seventies with acute or convalescent COVID-19. Specimen: peripheral blood. This chain's CDR3 is CAISDLRGNTGELFF. The CDR3 DNA sequence: TGTGCCATCAGTGATCTACGGGGGAACACCGGGGAGCTGTTTTTT.